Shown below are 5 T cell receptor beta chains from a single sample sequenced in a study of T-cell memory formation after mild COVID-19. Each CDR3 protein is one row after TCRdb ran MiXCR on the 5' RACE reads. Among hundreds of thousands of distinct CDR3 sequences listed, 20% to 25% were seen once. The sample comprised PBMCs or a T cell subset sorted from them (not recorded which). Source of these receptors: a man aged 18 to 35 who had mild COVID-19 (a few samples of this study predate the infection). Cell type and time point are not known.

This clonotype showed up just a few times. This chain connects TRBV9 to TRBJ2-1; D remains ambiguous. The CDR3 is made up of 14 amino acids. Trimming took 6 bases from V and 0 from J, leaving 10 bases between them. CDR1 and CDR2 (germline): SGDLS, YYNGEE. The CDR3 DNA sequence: TGTGCCAGCACTCGCCAGAGCTCCTACAATGAGCAGTTCTTC. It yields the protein CASTRQSSYNEQFF.

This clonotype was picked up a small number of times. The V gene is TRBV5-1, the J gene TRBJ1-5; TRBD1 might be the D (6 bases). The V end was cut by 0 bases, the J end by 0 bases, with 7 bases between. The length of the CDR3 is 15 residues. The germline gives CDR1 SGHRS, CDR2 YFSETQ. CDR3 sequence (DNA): TGCGCCAGCAGCTTGGGGACAGATAGCAATCAGCCCCAGCATTTT. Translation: CASSLGTDSNQPQHF.

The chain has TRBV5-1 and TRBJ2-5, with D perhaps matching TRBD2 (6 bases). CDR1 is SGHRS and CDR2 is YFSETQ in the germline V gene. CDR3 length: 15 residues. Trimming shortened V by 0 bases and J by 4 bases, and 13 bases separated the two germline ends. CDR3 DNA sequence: TGCGCCAGCAGCTTGGGGGCGCCCGGGGGAGAGACCCAGTACTTC. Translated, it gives CASSLGAPGGETQYF.

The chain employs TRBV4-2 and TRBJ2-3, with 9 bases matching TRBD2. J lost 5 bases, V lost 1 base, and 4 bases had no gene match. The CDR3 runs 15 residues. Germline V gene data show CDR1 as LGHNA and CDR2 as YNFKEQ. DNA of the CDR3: TGTGCCAGCAGCCAAGTAGCGGGGGAGAAAGATACGCAGTATTTT. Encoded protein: CASSQVAGEKDTQYF.

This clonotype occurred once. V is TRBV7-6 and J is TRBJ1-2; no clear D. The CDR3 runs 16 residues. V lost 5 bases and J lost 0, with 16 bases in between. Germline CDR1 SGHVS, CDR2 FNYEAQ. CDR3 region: CASSLIVGLTNYGYTF. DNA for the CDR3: TGTGCCAGCAGCCTTATCGTAGGCCTTACTAACTATGGCTACACCTTC.